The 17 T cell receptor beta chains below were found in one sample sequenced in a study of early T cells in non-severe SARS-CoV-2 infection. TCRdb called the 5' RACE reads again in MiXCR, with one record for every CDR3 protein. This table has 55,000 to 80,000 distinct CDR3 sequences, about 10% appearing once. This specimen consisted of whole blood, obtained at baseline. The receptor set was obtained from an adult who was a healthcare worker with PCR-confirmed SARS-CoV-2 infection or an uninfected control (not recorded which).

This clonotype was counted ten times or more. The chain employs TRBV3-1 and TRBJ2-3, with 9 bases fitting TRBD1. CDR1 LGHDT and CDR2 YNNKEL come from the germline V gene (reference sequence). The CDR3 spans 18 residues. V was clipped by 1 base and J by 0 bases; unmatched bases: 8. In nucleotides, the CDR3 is TGTGCCAGCAGCCAAGGTCCAACCGGGACAGGGAGCACAGATACGCAGTATTTT. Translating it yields CASSQGPTGTGSTDTQYF.

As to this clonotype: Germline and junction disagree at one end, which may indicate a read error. CDR3 loop: CASSLVRGQGRSFEQYF. The CDR3 DNA sequence: TGCGCCAGCAGCTTAGTCCGGGGACAGGGCCGTTCCTTCGAGCAGTACTTC. The rearrangement links TRBV5-1 to TRBJ2-7, with 9 bases identical to TRBD1. Per the germline V gene, CDR1 is SGHRS and CDR2 is YFSETQ. There are 17 residues in the CDR3.

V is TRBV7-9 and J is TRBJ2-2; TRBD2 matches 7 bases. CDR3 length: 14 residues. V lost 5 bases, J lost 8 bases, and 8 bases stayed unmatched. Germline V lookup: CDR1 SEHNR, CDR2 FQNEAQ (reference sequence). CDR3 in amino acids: CASSGYGGSGELFF. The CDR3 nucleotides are TGTGCCAGCAGCGGGTATGGCGGGAGTGGGGAGCTGTTTTTT.

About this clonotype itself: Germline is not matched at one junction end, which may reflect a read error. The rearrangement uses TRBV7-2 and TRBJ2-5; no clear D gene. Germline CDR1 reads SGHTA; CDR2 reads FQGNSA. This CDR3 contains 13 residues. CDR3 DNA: TGTGCCAGCAGCCGGAGTAGACAAGAGACCCGGTACTTC. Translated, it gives CASSRSRQETRYF.

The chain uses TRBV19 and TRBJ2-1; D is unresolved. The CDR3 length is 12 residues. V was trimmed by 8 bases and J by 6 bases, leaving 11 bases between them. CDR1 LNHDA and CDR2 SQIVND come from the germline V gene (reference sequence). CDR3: CASGVTSNEQFF. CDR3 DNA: TGTGCCAGTGGGGTCACTTCCAATGAGCAGTTCTTC.

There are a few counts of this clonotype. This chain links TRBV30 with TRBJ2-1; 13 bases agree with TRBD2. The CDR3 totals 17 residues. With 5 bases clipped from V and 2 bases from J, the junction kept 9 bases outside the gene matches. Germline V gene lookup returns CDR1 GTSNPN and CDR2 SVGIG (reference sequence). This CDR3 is CAWAGTSGTTPYNEQFF. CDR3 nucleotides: TGTGCCTGGGCCGGGACTAGCGGGACAACCCCCTACAATGAGCAGTTCTTC.

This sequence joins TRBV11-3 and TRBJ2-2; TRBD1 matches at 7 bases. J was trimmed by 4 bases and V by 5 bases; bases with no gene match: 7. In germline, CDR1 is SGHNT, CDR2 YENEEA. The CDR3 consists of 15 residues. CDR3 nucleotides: TGTGCCAGCAGCCCCTACCGACAGGGCACCGGGGAGCTGTTTTTT. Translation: CASSPYRQGTGELFF.

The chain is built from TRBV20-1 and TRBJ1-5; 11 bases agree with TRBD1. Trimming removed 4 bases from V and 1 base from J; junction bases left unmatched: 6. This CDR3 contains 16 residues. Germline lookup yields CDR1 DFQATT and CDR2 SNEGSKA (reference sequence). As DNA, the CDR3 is TGCAGTGCTACCGGACAGGGGGCCAGGAGCAATCAGCCCCAGCATTTT. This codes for CSATGQGARSNQPQHF.

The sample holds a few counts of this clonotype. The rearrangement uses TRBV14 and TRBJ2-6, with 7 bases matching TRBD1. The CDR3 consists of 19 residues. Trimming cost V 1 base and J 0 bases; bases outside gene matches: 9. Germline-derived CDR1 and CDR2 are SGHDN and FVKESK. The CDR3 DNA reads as TGTGCCAGCAGCCAAGTGAGGACAGGCCTACTCTCTGGGGCCAACGTCCTGACTTTC. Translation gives CASSQVRTGLLSGANVLTF.

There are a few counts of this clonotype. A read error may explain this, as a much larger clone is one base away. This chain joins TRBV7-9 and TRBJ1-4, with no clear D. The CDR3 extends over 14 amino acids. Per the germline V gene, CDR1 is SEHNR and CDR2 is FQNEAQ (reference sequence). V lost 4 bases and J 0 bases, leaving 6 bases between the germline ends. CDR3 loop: CASSSSATNEKLFF. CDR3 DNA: TGTGCCAGCAGCTCGTCAGCAACTAATGAAAAACTGTTTTTT.

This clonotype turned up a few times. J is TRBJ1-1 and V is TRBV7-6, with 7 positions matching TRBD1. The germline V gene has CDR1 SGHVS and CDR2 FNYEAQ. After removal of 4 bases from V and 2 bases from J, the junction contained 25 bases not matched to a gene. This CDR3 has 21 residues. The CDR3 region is CASSSISLDMDRYVENTEAFF. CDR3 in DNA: TGTGCCAGCAGCTCAATTAGCTTAGACATGGACAGGTATGTGGAAAACACTGAAGCTTTCTTT.

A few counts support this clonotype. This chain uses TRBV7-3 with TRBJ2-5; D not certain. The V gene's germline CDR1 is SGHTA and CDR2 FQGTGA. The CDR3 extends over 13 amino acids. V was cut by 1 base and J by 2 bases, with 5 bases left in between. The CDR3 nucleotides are TGTGCCAGCAGCTTAATCCCGCAAGAGACCCAGTACTTC. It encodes CASSLIPQETQYF.

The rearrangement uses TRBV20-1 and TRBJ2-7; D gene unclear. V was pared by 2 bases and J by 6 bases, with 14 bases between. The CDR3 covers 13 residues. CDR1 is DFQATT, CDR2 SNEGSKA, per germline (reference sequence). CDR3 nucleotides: TGCAGTGCTAGAAAGATGACCGGTGGCGAGCAGTACTTC. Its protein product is CSARKMTGGEQYF.

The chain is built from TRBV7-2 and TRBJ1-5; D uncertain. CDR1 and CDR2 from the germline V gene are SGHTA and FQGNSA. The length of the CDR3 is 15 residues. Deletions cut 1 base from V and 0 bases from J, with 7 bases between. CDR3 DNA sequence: TGTGCCAGCAGCTTAGTCGGGGATAGCAATCAGCCCCAGCATTTT. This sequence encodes CASSLVGDSNQPQHF.

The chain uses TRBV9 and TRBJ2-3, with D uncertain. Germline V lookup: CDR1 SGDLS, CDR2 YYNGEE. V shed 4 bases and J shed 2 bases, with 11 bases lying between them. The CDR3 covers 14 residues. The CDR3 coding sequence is TGTGCCAGCAGCCCTCTTCAGCACACAGATACGCAGTATTTT. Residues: CASSPLQHTDTQYF.

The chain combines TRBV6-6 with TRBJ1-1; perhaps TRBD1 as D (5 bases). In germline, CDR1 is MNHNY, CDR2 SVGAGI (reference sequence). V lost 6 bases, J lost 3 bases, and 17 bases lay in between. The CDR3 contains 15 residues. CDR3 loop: CASSRRAPSDTEAFF. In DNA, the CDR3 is TGTGCCAGCAGCCGCAGGGCACCCTCGGACACTGAAGCTTTCTTT.

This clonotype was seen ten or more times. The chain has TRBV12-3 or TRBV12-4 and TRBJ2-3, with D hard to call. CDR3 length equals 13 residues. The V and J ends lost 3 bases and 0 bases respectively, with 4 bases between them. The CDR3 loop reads CASSLGSTDTQYF. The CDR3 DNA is TGTGCCAGCAGTTTGGGGAGCACAGATACGCAGTATTTT.